This TCR beta chain emerged from a study of molecular identifiers for immune sequencing clone quantification. Study context: Five aliquots were made in replicates from the RNA of about 20,000 or 100,000 naive CD8 cells, and four were sequenced. Study-level points and caveats: Highly expanded clone sizes could be underestimated by identical TCR molecules sharing a barcode.

TCRdb itself ran the PCR reads through MiXCR, one entry per CDR3 protein. The sample yields about 640,000 distinct CDR3 sequences, less than 20% seen once. Germline V gene lookup returns CDR1 SGHTA and CDR2 FQGNSA. This CDR3 spans 13 amino acids. Trimming removed 5 bases from V and 2 bases from J, with 10 bases in between. With respect to this clonotype: Its specificity is unknown.

Material for sequencing was naive CD8+ T cells from blood, with Jurkat cell RNA spiked in. Subset defined: FACS-sorted CD8+CD4-CCR7+CD45RA+ naive T cells. The chain carries TRBV7-2 and TRBJ2-7; D remains unclear. This clonotype was obtained from a human donor in good health. Some libraries in this study had Jurkat cell RNA spiked in. The CDR3 is CASSDPTAYEQYF. The CDR3, as DNA: TGTGCCAGCAGCGACCCTACAGCCTACGAGCAGTACTTC.